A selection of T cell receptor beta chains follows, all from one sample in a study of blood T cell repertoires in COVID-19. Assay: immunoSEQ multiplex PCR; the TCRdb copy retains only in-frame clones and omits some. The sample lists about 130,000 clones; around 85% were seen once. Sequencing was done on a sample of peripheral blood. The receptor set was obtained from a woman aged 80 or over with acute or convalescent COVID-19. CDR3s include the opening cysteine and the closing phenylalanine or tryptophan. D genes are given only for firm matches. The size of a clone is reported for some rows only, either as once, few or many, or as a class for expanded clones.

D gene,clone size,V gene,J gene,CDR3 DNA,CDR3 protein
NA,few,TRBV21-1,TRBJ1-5,TGTGCCAGCAGCTACCGGGACAGGAGTGGCCAGCCCCAGCATTTT,CASSYRDRSGQPQHF
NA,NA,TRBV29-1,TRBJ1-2,TGCAGCGTTGTCGTTGACTCCGGGACAATTGGCTACACCTTC,CSVVVDSGTIGYTF
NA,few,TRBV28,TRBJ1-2,TGTGCCAGCAGTTTAGAAACAGACTATGGCTACACCTTC,CASSLETDYGYTF
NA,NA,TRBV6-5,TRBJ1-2,TGTGCCAGCAGTTACGTATCCAGCTATGGCTACACCTTC,CASSYVSSYGYTF
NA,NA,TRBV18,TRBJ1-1,TGTGCCAGCTCACCGGGGGCCACTGAAGCTTTCTTT,CASSPGATEAFF
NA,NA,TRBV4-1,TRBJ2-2,TGCGCCAGCAGCCAAGATAGGGGTTTGAACACCGGGGAGCTGTTTTTT,CASSQDRGLNTGELFF
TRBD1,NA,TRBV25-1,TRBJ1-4,TGTGCCAGTTCTCGGACAGGCCGCAATGAAAAACTGTTTTTT,CASSRTGRNEKLFF
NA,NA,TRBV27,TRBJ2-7,TGTGCCAGCAGTGCCCGGAGCTCCTACGAGCAGTACTTC,CASSARSSYEQYF
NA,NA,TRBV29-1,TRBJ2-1,TGCAGCGTTGAATCCGAGGGAGCAAGGTACAATGAGCAGTTCTTC,CSVESEGARYNEQFF
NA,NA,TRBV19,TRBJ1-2,TGTGCCAGTAGTATAGGGCAATTCTATGGCTACACCTTC,CASSIGQFYGYTF
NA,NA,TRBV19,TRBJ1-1,TGTGCCAGTAGTTCCCCCCCTCGGGGGCGGGGGGGCACTGAAGCTTTCTTT,CASSSPPRGRGGTEAFF
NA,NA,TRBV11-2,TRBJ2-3,TGTGCCAGCAGCTTAAACCCAGACAAAGCAGATACGCAGTATTTT,CASSLNPDKADTQYF
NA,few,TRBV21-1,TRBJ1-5,TGTGCCAGCAGCGAGTCGAATCAGCCCCAGCATTTT,CASSESNQPQHF
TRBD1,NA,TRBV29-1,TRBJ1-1,TGCAGCGTTGACAGGGGGGCGAACACTGAAGCTTTCTTT,CSVDRGANTEAFF
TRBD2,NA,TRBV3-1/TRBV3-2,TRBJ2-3,TGTGCCAGCAGCAGCCTCTTCGGGACTAGCCCGGCAAATACGCAGTATTTT,CASSSLFGTSPANTQYF
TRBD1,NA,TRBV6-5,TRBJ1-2,TGTGCCAGCAGGGGTGGGACAGGGGATCGCTACACCTTC,CASRGGTGDRYTF
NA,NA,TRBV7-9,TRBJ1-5,TGTGCCAGCAGCTCCACTCAATCGAGGCATCTCAATCAGCCCCAGCATTTT,CASSSTQSRHLNQPQHF
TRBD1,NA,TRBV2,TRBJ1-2,TGTGCCAGCAGTGAAGGGGACAGCCTCTATGGCTACACCTTC,CASSEGDSLYGYTF
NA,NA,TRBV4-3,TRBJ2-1,TGCGCCAGCAGCCAAGCCCCAGGGACCTACAATGAGCAGTTCTTC,CASSQAPGTYNEQFF
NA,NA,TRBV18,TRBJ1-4,TGTGCCAGCTCTCCTCCGGGACTAGGAGGTGAAAAACTGTTTTTT,CASSPPGLGGEKLFF
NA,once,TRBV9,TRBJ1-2,TGTGCCAGCAGCGCGACCCCAGGGGCTCGTGGCTACACCTTC,CASSATPGARGYTF
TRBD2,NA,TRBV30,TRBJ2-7,TGTGCCTGGAGTGCAGGACTAGCGGGATTAGGGCAGTACTTC,CAWSAGLAGLGQYF
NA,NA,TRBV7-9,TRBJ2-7,TGTGCCAGCAGCTTAACACGCTACGAGCAGTACTTC,CASSLTRYEQYF
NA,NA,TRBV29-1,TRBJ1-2,TGCAGCGTTAGTAGCAACCTCAACTATGGCTACACCTTC,CSVSSNLNYGYTF
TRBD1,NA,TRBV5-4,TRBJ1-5,TGTGCCAGCAGCTTGGTCTGGAGCAGGGGGGCCGAAAGTCAGCCCCAGCATTTT,CASSLVWSRGAESQPQHF
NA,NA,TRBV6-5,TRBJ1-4,TGTGCCAGCAGTTACGATCTAGAGCCAACTAATGAAAAACTGTTTTTT,CASSYDLEPTNEKLFF
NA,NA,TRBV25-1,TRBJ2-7,TGTGCCAGCAGTGAAGCTAGGAGCAACCACGAGCAGTACTTC,CASSEARSNHEQYF
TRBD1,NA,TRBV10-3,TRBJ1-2,TGTGCCATCGCGGACAGGGATTACTATGGCTACACCTTC,CAIADRDYYGYTF
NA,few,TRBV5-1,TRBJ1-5,TGCGCCAGCAGCCGGGACGGCGGGGTGAATCAGCCCCAGCATTTT,CASSRDGGVNQPQHF
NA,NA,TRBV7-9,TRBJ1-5,TGTGCCAACAGCTTAGGAGGGAACAATCAGCCCCAGCATTTT,CANSLGGNNQPQHF
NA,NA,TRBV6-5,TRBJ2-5,TGTGCCAGCAGAACAGCCCAAGAGACCCAGTACTTC,CASRTAQETQYF
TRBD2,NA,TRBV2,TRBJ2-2,TGTGCCAGCAGGCTCCTAGCGGGGGGGCCCGGGGAGCTGTTTTTT,CASRLLAGGPGELFF
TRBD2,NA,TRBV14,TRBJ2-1,TGTGCCAGCAGCCAAGATGGGCCAGCGGGACCCGTCTACAATGAGCAGTTCTTC,CASSQDGPAGPVYNEQFF
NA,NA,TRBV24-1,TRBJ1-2,TGTGCCACCAGTGACCACGACAGTGACTATGGCTACACCTTC,CATSDHDSDYGYTF
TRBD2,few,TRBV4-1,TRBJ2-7,TGCGCCAGCAGCCAGGCGCAGACTAGCAGCTCCTACGAGCAGTACTTC,CASSQAQTSSSYEQYF
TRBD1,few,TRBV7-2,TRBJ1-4,TGTGCCAGCAGCTCCGGGACAGGGTATGAAAAACTGTTTTTT,CASSSGTGYEKLFF
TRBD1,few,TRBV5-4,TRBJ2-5,TGTGCCAGCAGCAAAGGACAGGGAGTGAGAGAGACCCAGTACTTC,CASSKGQGVRETQYF
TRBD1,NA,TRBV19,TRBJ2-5,TGTGCCAGTAGTAAAGACAGGGAAGAGACCCAGTACTTC,CASSKDREETQYF
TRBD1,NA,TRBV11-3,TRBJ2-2,TGTGCCAGCAGCCCGAGGACAGGGGCGACTACCGGGGAGCTGTTTTTT,CASSPRTGATTGELFF
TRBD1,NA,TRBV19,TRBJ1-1,TGTGCCAGTACCGTAACAGGGGCGCTGTCTGAAGCTTTCTTT,CASTVTGALSEAFF
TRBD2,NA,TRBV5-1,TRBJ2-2,TGCGCCAGCAACTCCGGGACTAGGTCCGGGGAGCTGTTTTTT,CASNSGTRSGELFF
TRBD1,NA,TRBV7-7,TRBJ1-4,TGTGCTAGCAGCATTTTGCCTGACTACAGGGGGCGGGAGGAAAAACTGTTTTTT,CASSILPDYRGREEKLFF
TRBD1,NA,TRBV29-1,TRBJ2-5,TGCAGCACCAGACAGGGTCGAGAGACCCAGTACTTC,CSTRQGRETQYF
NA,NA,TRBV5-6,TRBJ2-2,TGTGCCAGCAGCTGGCTGGGACTCGTACTCGACGGGGAGCTGTTTTTT,CASSWLGLVLDGELFF
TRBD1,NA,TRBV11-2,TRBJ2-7,TGTGCCAGCAGCTTAGGTGGACAGGGAGGTGAGCAGTACTTC,CASSLGGQGGEQYF
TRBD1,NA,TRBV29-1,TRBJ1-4,TGCAGCGTTAGGGACAGAACACTGTTTTTT,CSVRDRTLFF
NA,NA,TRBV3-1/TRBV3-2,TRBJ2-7,TGTGCCGCCGGGGATCGCTACGAGCAGTACTTC,CAAGDRYEQYF
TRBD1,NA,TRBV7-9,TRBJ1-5,TGTGCCAGCAGCCCGGGACAGGGGCTGAATCAGCCCCAGCATTTT,CASSPGQGLNQPQHF
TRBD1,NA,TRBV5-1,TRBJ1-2,TGCGCCAGCAGCTCTACACAGGGGGCGGATGGCTACACCTTC,CASSSTQGADGYTF
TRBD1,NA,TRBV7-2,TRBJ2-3,TGTGCCAGCAGCTTTTCGACAGGGGTGGAAGATACGCAGTATTTT,CASSFSTGVEDTQYF
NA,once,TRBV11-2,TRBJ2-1,TGTGCCAGCAGCTTAATTGGCGGGGTTTACAATGAGCAGTTCTTC,CASSLIGGVYNEQFF
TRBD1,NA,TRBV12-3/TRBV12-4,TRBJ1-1,TGTGCCAGCAGCCATTCGACAGGGCCAGCTTTCTTT,CASSHSTGPAFF
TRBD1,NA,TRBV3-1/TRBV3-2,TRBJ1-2,TGTGCCAGCAGCGAAGGGACGGGACAGGGTTATGGCTACACCTTC,CASSEGTGQGYGYTF